This T cell receptor beta chain was observed in a study of blood T cell repertoires in COVID-19. Study-level background: PBMCs, B-cell-depleted T cells, or T cells were the source of the cDNA or gDNA that made up the material.

The CDR3 is 14 amino acids. Germline lookup yields CDR1 MNHEY and CDR2 SVGAGI. Unmatched junction bases numbered 5, after V lost 6 bases and J lost 9 bases. Profiling relied on immunoSEQ multiplex PCR, and the TCRdb table lists in-frame clones only, not all of them. The sample records approximately 210,000 clones, about 83% being singletons. The source material was peripheral blood. The chain links TRBV6-5 to TRBJ1-6, with 10 bases lining up with TRBD1. The origin of this receptor is a woman in her sixties or seventies with active or convalescent COVID-19. CDR3 sequence: CASRGDRGLSPLHF. For the CDR3, the DNA is TGTGCCAGCAGGGGGGACAGGGGTCTTTCACCCCTCCACTTT.